These 7 T cell receptor beta chains share one sample of origin, sequenced in a study of technical replicates of blood from several donors. Repertoires were generated with immunoSEQ multiplex PCR, while TCRdb's copy carries only in-frame clones and drops some. The sample yields tens of thousands of clones, 92% seen once. Source material: PBMCs. The receptors were sampled from a human donor in good health. Some clones in this sample may be carry-over from other donors' samples.

This clone was seen only once. This chain connects TRBV7-8 to TRBJ2-3; D uncertain. The V end was cut by 3 bases, the J end by 0 bases, with 22 bases between. This CDR3 is built from 19 residues. Looked up from germline, CDR1 is SGHVS and CDR2 is FQNEAQ. The CDR3 bases are TGTGCCAGCAGCTTTCGGCTTCTTCGGCGGAAGAATAGCACAGATACGCAGTATTTT. It is translated as CASSFRLLRRKNSTDTQYF.

The rearrangement joins TRBV6-5 to TRBJ2-3; 8 bases agree with TRBD1. CDR1 is MNHEY and CDR2 is SVGAGI in the germline V gene. Losses at the gene ends were 6 bases for V and 3 bases for J; bases not matched to a gene: 8. The CDR3 sequence is 15 residues long. CDR3 residues: CASRQPTGGTDTQYF. For the CDR3, the DNA is TGTGCCAGCAGGCAGCCAACAGGGGGGACAGATACGCAGTATTTT.

The V gene is TRBV6-5, the J gene TRBJ2-7, with 7 bases identical to TRBD1. The J segment lost 3 bases and the V segment lost 5 bases, leaving 4 bases of the junction unmatched. The germline gives CDR1 MNHEY, CDR2 SVGAGI. CDR3 length: 13 amino acids. The CDR3 reads CASSPGQSYEQYF. The CDR3 DNA reads TGTGCCAGCAGTCCGGGACAGAGCTACGAGCAGTACTTC.

This clone was seen only a few times. The chain joins TRBV7-8 to TRBJ1-4; 7 bases match TRBD1. With V trimmed by 2 bases and J by 7 bases, 7 bases remained unmatched. This CDR3 comprises 15 residues. Germline assignment: CDR1 SGHVS and CDR2 FQNEAQ. The CDR3 spells CASSLQTGQGEKLFF. DNA for the CDR3: TGTGCCAGCAGCTTACAGACAGGGCAAGGTGAAAAACTGTTTTTT.

The chain couples TRBV29-1 to TRBJ2-5; no reliable D call. The V and J ends lost 7 bases and 4 bases respectively, with 13 bases between them. In germline, CDR1 is SQVTM, CDR2 ANQGSEA. This CDR3 spans 12 amino acids. CDR3 protein: CSATRSAETQYF. CDR3 bases: TGCAGCGCCACCCGGAGCGCAGAGACCCAGTACTTC.

The V and J genes are TRBV11-2 and TRBJ2-3; D unresolved. This CDR3 contains 14 residues. V was cut by 4 bases and J by 2 bases, with 10 bases left in between. Germline CDR1 is SGHAT and CDR2 is FQNNGV. CDR3 loop: CASSSRLFTDTQYF. The CDR3 coding sequence is TGTGCCAGCAGCTCTCGGTTATTCACAGATACGCAGTATTTT.

This clone appeared once. The chain combines TRBV30 with TRBJ2-7, with 14 bases matching TRBD2. The germline V gene encodes CDR1 GTSNPN and CDR2 SVGIG (reference sequence). The CDR3 runs 14 residues. After removal of 3 bases from V and 4 bases from J, the junction contained 2 bases not matched to a gene. The chain's CDR3 is CAWRGTSGSYEQYF. DNA of the CDR3: TGTGCCTGGAGGGGGACTAGCGGGAGTTACGAGCAGTACTTC.